The 23 T cell receptor beta chains below were found in one sample sequenced in a study of cytomegalovirus exposure and HLA in healthy donors. A multiplex PCR was run with 60 Vbeta primers and 13 Jbeta primers. TCRdb keeps only in-frame clones here, not all; method: immunoSEQ multiplex PCR. The sample gives around 64,000 clones, around 82% of which show up once; 7.8% is in the top ten. Input material: PBMCs. These receptors all come from a man aged 18-30 years in good health and CMV-seropositive.

The rearrangement links TRBV4-1 to TRBJ2-7; possibly TRBD1 for D (6 bases). The CDR3 extends over 14 amino acids. Looked up from germline, CDR1 is MGHRA and CDR2 is YSYEKL. V lost 0 bases and J 6 bases, leaving 12 bases between the germline ends. CDR3 loop: CASSQDRTDPEQYF. CDR3 in DNA: TGCGCCAGCAGCCAAGATCGGACAGACCCCGAGCAGTACTTC.

This clone occurred a few times. The V gene is TRBV28, the J gene TRBJ1-4; 7 nucleotides line up with TRBD1. V trimming: 5 bases; J trimming: 10 bases; junction bases outside the gene matches: 7. Germline V gene lookup returns CDR1 MDHEN and CDR2 SYDVKM. This CDR3 region has 13 residues. In DNA, the CDR3 is TGTGCCAGCAGTCCCAGGGGGTTTGGAAAACTGTTTTTT. This translates into CASSPRGFGKLFF.

V gene TRBV25-1 combines with J gene TRBJ2-2; D is uncertain. Trimming cost V 0 bases and J 0 bases, with 14 bases left between them. In germline, CDR1 is MGHDK, CDR2 SYGVNS. This CDR3 has 18 residues. The CDR3 is CASSEYQVDRSNTGELFF. CDR3 coding DNA: TGTGCCAGCAGTGAATACCAGGTCGATCGGTCGAACACCGGGGAGCTGTTTTTT. The whole variable domain, filled in from reference TRBV25-1 and TRBJ2-2, reads EADIYQTPRYLVIGTGKKITLECSQTMGHDKMYWYQQDPGMELHLIHYSYGVNSTEKGDLSSESTVSRIRTEHFPLTLESARPSHTSQYLCASSEYQVDRSNTGELFFGEGSRLTVL.

This clone has more than one count but fewer than ten. The V and J genes are TRBV5-4 and TRBJ2-3, with D unclear. Germline V gene lookup returns CDR1 SGHNT and CDR2 YYREEE (reference sequence). The CDR3 runs 15 residues. Trimming pared 2 bases from V and 0 bases from J, leaving 10 bases between. CDR3 residues: CASSFGSSSTDTQYF. For the CDR3, the DNA is TGTGCCAGCAGCTTCGGTAGCTCTAGCACAGATACGCAGTATTTT.

This chain uses TRBV30 with TRBJ2-3, with D possibly being TRBD1 (7 bases). The CDR3 loop spans 14 amino acids. The V gene lost 5 bases and the J gene lost 6 bases, with 18 bases spanning the gap. Germline CDR1 reads GTSNPN; CDR2 reads SVGIG (reference sequence). CDR3 DNA: TGTGCCTGGGCTTCCGGTGCAGGGGGGGATACGCAGTATTTT. Translated: CAWASGAGGDTQYF.

This clone has more than one count but fewer than ten. The gene calls are TRBV10-2 and TRBJ2-7; TRBD2 aligns across 8 bases. CDR1 and CDR2 from the germline V gene are WSHSY and SAAADI. V shed 5 bases, J shed 0 bases, and the junction held 3 bases outside the gene matches. This CDR3 has 14 residues. In DNA, the CDR3 is TGCGCCAGCAGTCTAGCGGGCCACTCCTACGAGCAGTACTTC. It translates to CASSLAGHSYEQYF.

V gene TRBV6-1 combines with J gene TRBJ1-1; D call uncertain. Germline V lookup: CDR1 MNHNS, CDR2 SASEGT. The CDR3 length is 13 residues. The V gene lost 4 bases and the J gene lost 0 bases, with 6 bases spanning the gap. The CDR3 DNA reads TGTGCCAGCAGTGGTGTTATGAACACTGAAGCTTTCTTT. Its protein product is CASSGVMNTEAFF.

The chain carries TRBV2 and TRBJ2-1; no clear D gene. Trimming left V 6 bases short and J 9 bases short, with 9 bases between. CDR3 length: 11 residues. Germline V gene sequence: CDR1 SNHLY, CDR2 FYNNEI. Here the CDR3 reads CASSRPGEQFF. The CDR3, as DNA: TGTGCCAGCAGCCGGCCGGGTGAGCAGTTCTTC.

This chain uses TRBV19 with TRBJ1-1; 9 nucleotides line up with TRBD1. Germline V lookup: CDR1 LNHDA, CDR2 SQIVND (reference sequence). The CDR3 contains 19 residues. Unmatched junction bases numbered 14, after V lost 2 bases and J lost 1 base. This CDR3 reads CASSIRGGGQGGWNTEAFF. The DNA for the CDR3 is TGTGCCAGTAGTATACGAGGAGGGGGACAGGGCGGTTGGAACACTGAAGCTTTCTTT.

The sample holds a few counts of this clone. This rearrangement joins TRBV9 to TRBJ1-5; D not resolved. Deletions cut 0 bases from V and 3 bases from J, with 10 bases between. CDR3 size: 15 residues. Germline CDR1 reads SGDLS; CDR2 reads YYNGEE. The CDR3 sequence: CASSVGVQTNQPQHF. Here the CDR3 DNA reads TGTGCCAGCAGCGTAGGGGTACAGACCAATCAGCCCCAGCATTTT.

The chain couples TRBV30 to TRBJ2-3; 8 bases line up with TRBD2. Trimming removed 5 bases from V and 4 bases from J; junction bases left unmatched: 20. Germline values: CDR1 GTSNPN, CDR2 SVGIG (reference sequence). The CDR3 contains 18 residues. CDR3 region: CAWGLKGGVSGSPDTQYF. The CDR3 nucleotides are TGTGCCTGGGGTCTCAAGGGCGGCGTCAGCGGGAGCCCAGATACGCAGTATTTT.

By sample fraction, this clone is medium-sized. This chain uses TRBV6-6 with TRBJ1-2; 7 nucleotides line up with TRBD1. The J segment lost 0 bases and the V segment lost 2 bases, leaving 0 bases of the junction unmatched. CDR3 length: 14 residues. Per germline, CDR1 MNHNY and CDR2 SVGAGI (reference sequence). The CDR3 reads CASSYQGANYGYTF. CDR3 coding DNA: TGTGCCAGCAGTTACCAGGGGGCTAACTATGGCTACACCTTC.

This chain joins TRBV4-2 and TRBJ1-1, with TRBD1 as a possible D gene (6 bases). CDR1 and CDR2 (germline): LGHNA, YNFKEQ. The CDR3 loop spans 17 amino acids. V shed 2 bases and J shed 0 bases, with 16 bases lying between them. The CDR3 region is CASSQRRDNALNTEAFF. The CDR3 DNA is TGTGCCAGCAGCCAAAGACGGGACAACGCCCTGAACACTGAAGCTTTCTTT.

The chain has TRBV9 and TRBJ2-3; TRBD2 agrees at 8 bases. The germline V gene has CDR1 SGDLS and CDR2 YYNGEE. J gave up 2 bases and V 5 bases, and 16 bases lay outside the gene matches. This CDR3 contains 18 residues. The chain's CDR3 is CASRPPSSAGAHTDTQYF. The CDR3 DNA follows: TGTGCCAGCAGGCCGCCCTCGTCAGCGGGGGCTCACACAGATACGCAGTATTTT.

This chain uses TRBV2 with TRBJ2-3; 8 bases line up with TRBD1. The V gene end was trimmed by 3 bases and the J gene end by 2 bases; junction bases not matched to a gene: 7. The germline V gene encodes CDR1 SNHLY and CDR2 FYNNEI. The CDR3 is 16 amino acids. For the CDR3, the DNA is TGTGCCAGCAGTGACCCGGGACAGGATTCCACAGATACGCAGTATTTT. It yields the protein CASSDPGQDSTDTQYF.

The V gene is TRBV2, the J gene TRBJ2-7; 11 nucleotides agree with TRBD2. Germline CDR1 SNHLY, CDR2 FYNNEI. Trimming removed 8 bases from V and 3 bases from J; junction bases left unmatched: 15. This CDR3 comprises 17 residues. The CDR3 loop is CASRPTSGNAQGYEQYF. As DNA, the CDR3 is TGTGCCAGCCGACCGACTAGCGGGAACGCTCAAGGCTACGAGCAGTACTTC.

The rearrangement uses TRBV28 and TRBJ1-2, with 10 bases identical to TRBD1. After removal of 8 bases from V and 8 bases from J, the junction contained 11 bases not matched to a gene. This CDR3 region has 14 residues. Germline lookup yields CDR1 MDHEN and CDR2 SYDVKM. For the CDR3, the DNA is TGTGCCAGCTCCGAAGGACAGGGGGTAGGCGGCTACACCTTC. It encodes CASSEGQGVGGYTF.

The V gene is TRBV9, the J gene TRBJ1-2; D gene uncertain. The CDR3 is made up of 14 amino acids. Germline-derived CDR1 and CDR2 are SGDLS and YYNGEE. Trimming took off 0 bases at V and 12 bases at J, with 18 bases between the two ends. This CDR3 is CASSVEPGLTFHTF. The CDR3 coding sequence is TGTGCCAGCAGCGTAGAACCGGGTCTGACGTTCCACACCTTC.

CDR3 bases: TGTGCCAGCAGTGAAATGGGATTGGGAGCAGATACGCAGTATTTT. Protein: CASSEMGLGADTQYF. The V gene is TRBV6-1, the J gene TRBJ2-3, with a weak D call TRBD2 (5 bases). Germline V gene data show CDR1 as MNHNS and CDR2 as SASEGT. The CDR3 runs 15 residues. Trimming cost V 2 bases and J 4 bases, with 13 bases left between them.

The chain joins TRBV7-8 to TRBJ2-1, with 13 bases that match TRBD2. Looked up from germline, CDR1 is SGHVS and CDR2 is FQNEAQ. The V gene end was trimmed by 5 bases and the J gene end by 6 bases; junction bases not matched to a gene: 10. The CDR3 covers 17 residues. The CDR3 spells CASSETSGGAQFNEQFF. The CDR3 nucleotides read TGTGCCAGCAGCGAAACTAGCGGGGGGGCCCAGTTCAATGAGCAGTTCTTC.

The chain is built from TRBV2 and TRBJ1-2; 12 bases agree with TRBD1. The CDR3 is 14 amino acids. V gave up 6 bases and J gave up 6 bases; unmatched junction bases: 5. In germline, CDR1 is SNHLY, CDR2 FYNNEI. CDR3 in DNA: TGTGCCAGCAGCCGGGACAGGGGGCGAGATGGCTACACCTTC. Translated, it gives CASSRDRGRDGYTF.

CDR3 sequence: CASKGTEAFF. CDR3 DNA sequence: TGTGCCAGCAAGGGGACTGAAGCTTTCTTT. This rearrangement joins TRBV6-5 to TRBJ1-1; TRBD1 might be the D (5 bases). CDR3 length: 10 amino acids. Trimming removed 7 bases at V and 5 bases at J, with 5 bases between. The germline gives CDR1 MNHEY, CDR2 SVGAGI.

The chain couples TRBV7-9 to TRBJ2-7, with 9 bases lining up with TRBD2. CDR3 size: 14 residues. V gave up 7 bases and J gave up 5 bases; unmatched junction bases: 9. Germline values: CDR1 SEHNR, CDR2 FQNEAQ (reference sequence). The CDR3 DNA reads as TGTGCCAGCACCCTTAGCGGGAGCACGGACGAGCAGTACTTC. Translation gives CASTLSGSTDEQYF.